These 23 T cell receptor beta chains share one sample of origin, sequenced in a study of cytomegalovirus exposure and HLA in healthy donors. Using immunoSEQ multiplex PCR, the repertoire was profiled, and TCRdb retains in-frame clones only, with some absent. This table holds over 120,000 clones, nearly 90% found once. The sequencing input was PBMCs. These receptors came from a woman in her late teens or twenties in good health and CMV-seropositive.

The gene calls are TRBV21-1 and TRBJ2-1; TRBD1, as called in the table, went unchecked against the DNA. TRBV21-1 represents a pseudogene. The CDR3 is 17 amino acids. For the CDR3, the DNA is TGTGCCAGCAGCAAAGAAAGAACGGGACAGGCCATCAATGAGCAGTTCTTC. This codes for CASSKERTGQAINEQFF.

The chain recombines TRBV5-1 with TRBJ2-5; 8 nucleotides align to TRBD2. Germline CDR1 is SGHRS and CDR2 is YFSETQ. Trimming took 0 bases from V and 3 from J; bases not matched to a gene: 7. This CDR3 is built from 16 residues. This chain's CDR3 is CASSLGTSGLKETQYF. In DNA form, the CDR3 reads TGCGCCAGCAGCTTGGGTACTAGCGGTCTTAAAGAGACCCAGTACTTC. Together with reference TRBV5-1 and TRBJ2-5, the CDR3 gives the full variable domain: KAGVTQTPRYLIKTRGQQVTLSCSPISGHRSVSWYQQTPGQGLQFLFEYFSETQRNKGNFPGRFSGRQFSNSRSEMNVSTLELGDSALYLCASSLGTSGLKETQYFGPGTRLLVL.

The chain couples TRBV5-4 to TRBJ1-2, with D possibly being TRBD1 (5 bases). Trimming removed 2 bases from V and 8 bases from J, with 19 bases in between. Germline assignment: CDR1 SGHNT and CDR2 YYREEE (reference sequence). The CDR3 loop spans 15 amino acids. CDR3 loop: CASSLSDLGGRGYTF. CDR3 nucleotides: TGTGCCAGCAGCTTAAGCGACTTGGGGGGTCGGGGCTACACCTTC.

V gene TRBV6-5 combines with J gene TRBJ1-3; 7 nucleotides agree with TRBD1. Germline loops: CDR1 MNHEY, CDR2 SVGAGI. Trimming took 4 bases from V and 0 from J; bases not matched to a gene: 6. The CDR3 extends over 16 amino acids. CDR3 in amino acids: CASSSGQPDSGNTIYF. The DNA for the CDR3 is TGTGCCAGCAGTTCGGGACAGCCTGACTCTGGAAACACCATATATTTT.

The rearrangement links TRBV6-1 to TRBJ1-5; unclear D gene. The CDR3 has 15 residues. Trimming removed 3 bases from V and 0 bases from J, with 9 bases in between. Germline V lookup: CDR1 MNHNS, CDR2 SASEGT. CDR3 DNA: TGTGCCAGCAGTGACGACGGGAATAGCAATCAGCCCCAGCATTTT. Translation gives CASSDDGNSNQPQHF.

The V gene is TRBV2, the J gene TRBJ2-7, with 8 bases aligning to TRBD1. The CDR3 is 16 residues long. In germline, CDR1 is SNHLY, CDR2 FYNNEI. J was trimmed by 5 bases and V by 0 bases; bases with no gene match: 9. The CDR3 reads CASSEAARAGGNEQYF. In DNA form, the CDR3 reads TGTGCCAGCAGTGAAGCGGCCAGGGCAGGGGGCAACGAGCAGTACTTC. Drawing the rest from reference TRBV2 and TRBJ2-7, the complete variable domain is EPEVTQTPSHQVTQMGQEVILRCVPISNHLYFYWYRQILGQKVEFLVSFYNNEISEKSEIFDDQFSVERPDGSNFTLKIRSTKLEDSAMYFCASSEAARAGGNEQYFGPGTRLTVT.

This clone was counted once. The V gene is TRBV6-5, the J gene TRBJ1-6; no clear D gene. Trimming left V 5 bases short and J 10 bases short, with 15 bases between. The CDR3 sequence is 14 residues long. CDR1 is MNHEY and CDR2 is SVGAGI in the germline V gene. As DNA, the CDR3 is TGTGCCAGCAGTGTCCCGAGGGTAGCGTCACCCCTCCACTTT. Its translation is CASSVPRVASPLHF.

This CDR3 is CASEAGTGGLGVNTEAFF. For the CDR3, the DNA is TGCGCCAGCGAGGCCGGGACAGGGGGTCTGGGAGTGAACACTGAAGCTTTCTTT. The chain combines TRBV5-1 with TRBJ1-1; the match to TRBD1 covers 11 bases. The CDR3 has 18 residues. From germline, CDR1 is SGHRS and CDR2 YFSETQ. With V trimmed by 7 bases and J by 0 bases, 14 bases remained unmatched.

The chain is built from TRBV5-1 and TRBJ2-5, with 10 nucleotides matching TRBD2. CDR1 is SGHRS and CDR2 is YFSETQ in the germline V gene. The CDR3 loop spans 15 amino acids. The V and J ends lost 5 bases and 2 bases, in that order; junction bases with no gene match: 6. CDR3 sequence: CASRGSGGSQETQYF. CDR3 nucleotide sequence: TGCGCCAGCAGGGGTAGCGGGGGGTCGCAAGAGACCCAGTACTTC.

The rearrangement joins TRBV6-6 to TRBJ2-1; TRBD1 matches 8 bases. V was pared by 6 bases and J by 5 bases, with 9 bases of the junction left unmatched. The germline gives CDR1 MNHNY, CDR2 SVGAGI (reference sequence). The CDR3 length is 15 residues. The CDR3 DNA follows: TGTGCCAGCAGCCTTCCGGGACAGGTTAACAATGAGCAGTTCTTC. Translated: CASSLPGQVNNEQFF.

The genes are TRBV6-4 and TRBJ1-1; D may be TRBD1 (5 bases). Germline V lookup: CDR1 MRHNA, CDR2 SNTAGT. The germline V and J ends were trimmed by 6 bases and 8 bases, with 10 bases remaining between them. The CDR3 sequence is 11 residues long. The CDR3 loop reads CASSMGGEAFF. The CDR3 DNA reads TGTGCCAGCAGCATGGGGGGAGAAGCTTTCTTT.

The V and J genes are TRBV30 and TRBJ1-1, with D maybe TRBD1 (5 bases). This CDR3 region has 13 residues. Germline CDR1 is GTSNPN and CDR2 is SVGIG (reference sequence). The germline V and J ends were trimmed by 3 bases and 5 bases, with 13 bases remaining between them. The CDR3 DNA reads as TGTGCCTGGAGGACCCTGGGGGGAACTGAAGCTTTCTTT. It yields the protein CAWRTLGGTEAFF.

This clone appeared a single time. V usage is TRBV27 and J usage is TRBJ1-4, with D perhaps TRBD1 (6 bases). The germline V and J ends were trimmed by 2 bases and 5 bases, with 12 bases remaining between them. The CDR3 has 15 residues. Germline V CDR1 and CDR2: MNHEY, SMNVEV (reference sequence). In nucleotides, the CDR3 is TGTGCCAGCAGTTTAAAGGCAGGGGACAATGAAAAACTGTTTTTT. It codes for CASSLKAGDNEKLFF.

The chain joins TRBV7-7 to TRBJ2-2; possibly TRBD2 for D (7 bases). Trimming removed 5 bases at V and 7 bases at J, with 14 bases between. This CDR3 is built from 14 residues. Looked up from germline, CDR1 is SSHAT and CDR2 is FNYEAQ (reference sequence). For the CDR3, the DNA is TGTGCCAGCAGCCCTCAAGGGGGGGGCGGGGAGCTGTTTTTT. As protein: CASSPQGGGGELFF. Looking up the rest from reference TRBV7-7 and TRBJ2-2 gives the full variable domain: GAGVSQSPRYKVTKRGQDVTLRCDPISSHATLYWYQQALGQGPEFLTYFNYEAQPDKSGLPSDRFSAERPEGSISTLTIQRTEQRDSAMYRCASSPQGGGGELFFGEGSRLTVL.

CDR3: CASSLRWENREAYGYTF. The DNA for the CDR3 is TGTGCCAGCAGCTTAAGGTGGGAGAACAGGGAAGCCTATGGCTACACCTTC. The chain combines TRBV13 with TRBJ1-2; D is perhaps TRBD1 (6 bases). The V gene lost 2 bases and the J gene lost 4 bases, with 20 bases spanning the gap. Germline values: CDR1 PRHDT, CDR2 FYEKMQ (reference sequence). The CDR3 has 17 residues. Full variable domain (missing parts from reference TRBV13 and TRBJ1-2): AAGVIQSPRHLIKEKRETATLKCYPIPRHDTVYWYQQGPGQDPQFLISFYEKMQSDKGSIPDRFSAQQFSDYHSELNMSSLELGDSALYFCASSLRWENREAYGYTFGSGTRLTVV.

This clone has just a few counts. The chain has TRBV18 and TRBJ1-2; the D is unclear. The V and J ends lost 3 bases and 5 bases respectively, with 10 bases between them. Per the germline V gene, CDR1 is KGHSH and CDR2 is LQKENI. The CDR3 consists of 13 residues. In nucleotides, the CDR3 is TGTGCCAGCTCACCTAGTAGGGAGTATGGCTACACCTTC. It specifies CASSPSREYGYTF.

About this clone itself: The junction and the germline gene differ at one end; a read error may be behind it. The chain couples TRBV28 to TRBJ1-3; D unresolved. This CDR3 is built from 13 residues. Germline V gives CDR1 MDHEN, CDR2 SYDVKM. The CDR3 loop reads CASSLLPGDTIYF. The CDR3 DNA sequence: TGTGCCAGCAGTTTATTGCCTGGAGACACCATATATTTT.

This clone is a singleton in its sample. The CDR3 nucleotides are TGTGCCAGTAGCCCGACAGGGGGGAACACTGAAGCTTTCTTT. Translation gives CASSPTGGNTEAFF. This chain links TRBV19 with TRBJ1-1; TRBD1 aligns across 9 bases. The germline CDR1 and CDR2 sequences are LNHDA and SQIVND (reference sequence). V lost 6 bases, J lost 1 base, and 3 bases stayed unmatched. The length of the CDR3 is 14 residues.

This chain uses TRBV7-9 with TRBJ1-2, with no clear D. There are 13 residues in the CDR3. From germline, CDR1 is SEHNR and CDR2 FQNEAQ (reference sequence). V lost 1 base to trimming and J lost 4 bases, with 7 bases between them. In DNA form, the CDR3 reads TGTGCCAGCAGCTTAGGTACAGCCTATGGCTACACCTTC. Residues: CASSLGTAYGYTF.

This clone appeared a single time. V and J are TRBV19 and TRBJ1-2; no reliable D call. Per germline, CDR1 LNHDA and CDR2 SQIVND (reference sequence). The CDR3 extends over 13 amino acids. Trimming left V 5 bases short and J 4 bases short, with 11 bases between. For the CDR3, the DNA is TGTGCCAGTAGTGTCACAGAAAGCTATGGCTACACCTTC. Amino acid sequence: CASSVTESYGYTF.

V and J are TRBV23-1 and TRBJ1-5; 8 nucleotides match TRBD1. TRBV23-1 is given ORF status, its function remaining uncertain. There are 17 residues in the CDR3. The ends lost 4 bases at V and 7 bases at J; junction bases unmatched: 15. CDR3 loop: CASSLGQGALEGQPQHF. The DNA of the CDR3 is TGCGCCAGCAGTCTAGGCCAGGGGGCCCTTGAGGGGCAGCCCCAGCATTTT.

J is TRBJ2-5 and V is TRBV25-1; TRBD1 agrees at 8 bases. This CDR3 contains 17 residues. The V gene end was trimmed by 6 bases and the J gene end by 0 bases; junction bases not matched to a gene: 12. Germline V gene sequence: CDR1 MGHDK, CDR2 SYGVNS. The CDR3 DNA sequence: TGTGCCAGCAGACCCGGGACAGGCGAAAGGCACCAAGAGACCCAGTACTTC. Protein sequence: CASRPGTGERHQETQYF.

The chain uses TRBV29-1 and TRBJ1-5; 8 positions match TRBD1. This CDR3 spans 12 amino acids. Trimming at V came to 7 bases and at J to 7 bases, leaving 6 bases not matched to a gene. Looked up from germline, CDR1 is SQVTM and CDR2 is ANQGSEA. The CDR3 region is CSAGQGSQPQHF. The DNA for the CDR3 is TGCAGCGCAGGACAGGGATCGCAGCCCCAGCATTTT.